What follows are 9 T cell receptor beta chains derived from one specimen sequenced in a study of T cell changes during pregnancy in multiple sclerosis. Some clones are missing from TCRdb's copy, which holds only in-frame ones; the method was immunoSEQ multiplex PCR. The data contain under 75,000 clones, roughly nine tenths of them singletons. The sequenced sample was CD4+ T cells from peripheral blood mononuclear cells, obtained after pregnancy. The receptors were sampled from a female donor in good health, enrolled as a control in a pregnancy study.

V and J are TRBV18 and TRBJ1-5; 9 bases line up with TRBD1. Trimming cost V 3 bases and J 6 bases; bases outside gene matches: 6. The CDR3 is 15 residues long. Germline V gene data show CDR1 as KGHSH and CDR2 as LQKENI. The CDR3 nucleotides are TGTGCCAGCTCACCCTCCGGGACAGGGTCTCAGCCCCAGCATTTT. Translated, it gives CASSPSGTGSQPQHF. Supplemented by reference TRBV18 and TRBJ1-5, the full variable domain reads NAGVMQNPRHLVRRRGQEARLRCSPMKGHSHVYWYRQLPEEGLKFMVYLQKENIIDESGMPKERFSAEFPKEGPSILRIQQVVRGDSAAYFCASSPSGTGSQPQHFGDGTRLSIL.

This clone has a single count. The chain couples TRBV13 to TRBJ1-2, with a weak D call TRBD1 (6 bases). V lost 7 bases to trimming and J lost 2 bases, with 14 bases between them. Per germline, CDR1 PRHDT and CDR2 FYEKMQ (reference sequence). The CDR3 is 14 amino acids. As DNA, the CDR3 is TGTGCCAGCACCAGGGGCAGGGTGAACTATGGCTACACCTTC. Residues: CASTRGRVNYGYTF.

V gene TRBV5-1 combines with J gene TRBJ1-4; TRBD1 matches at 7 bases. The germline CDR1 and CDR2 sequences are SGHRS and YFSETQ. The V segment lost 4 bases and the J segment 4 bases; nucleotides outside the gene matches: 10. This CDR3 region has 16 residues. CDR3 bases: TGCGCCAGCAGCCTACTGGAACAGGGGAGTAATGAAAAACTGTTTTTT. Its translation is CASSLLEQGSNEKLFF.

This clone appeared once. V is TRBV19 and J is TRBJ2-7; 7 nucleotides align to TRBD2. The germline V gene encodes CDR1 LNHDA and CDR2 SQIVND (reference sequence). The CDR3 is 14 residues long. Losses at the gene ends were 4 bases for V and 4 bases for J; bases not matched to a gene: 7. CDR3 sequence: CASSNAAGEYEQYF. The CDR3 DNA reads TGTGCCAGTAGTAATGCGGCGGGGGAATACGAGCAGTACTTC. Full variable domain (remainder filled in from reference TRBV19 and TRBJ2-7): DGGITQSPKYLFRKEGQNVTLSCEQNLNHDAMYWYRQDPGQGLRLIYYSQIVNDFQKGDIAEGYSVSREKKESFPLTVTSAQKNPTAFYLCASSNAAGEYEQYFGPGTRLTVT.

The table lists this clone with a few counts. The V call is TRBV9, the J call TRBJ1-1, with 9 nucleotides matching TRBD1. The CDR3 is 15 residues long. CDR1 is SGDLS, CDR2 YYNGEE, per germline. With V trimmed by 4 bases and J by 2 bases, 6 bases remained unmatched. CDR3 in DNA: TGTGCCAGCAGCTCGCAGGACAGGGGAAACACTGAAGCTTTCTTT. Translated: CASSSQDRGNTEAFF. The full variable domain, its missing parts supplied by reference TRBV9 and TRBJ1-1, is DSGVTQTPKHLITATGQRVTLRCSPRSGDLSVYWYQQSLDQGLQFLIQYYNGEERAKGNILERFSAQQFPDLHSELNLSSLELGDSALYFCASSSQDRGNTEAFFGQGTRLTVV.

The chain is built from TRBV7-3 and TRBJ2-3; D gene uncertain. V was cut by 2 bases and J by 6 bases, with 9 bases left in between. Germline V gives CDR1 SGHTA, CDR2 FQGTGA. This CDR3 region has 13 residues. CDR3 nucleotide sequence: TGTGCCAGCAGCTTACGCAGGTCGGATACGCAGTATTTT. It encodes CASSLRRSDTQYF.

The V and J genes are TRBV5-1 and TRBJ2-5; TRBD1 matches 9 bases. Germline trimming cut 0 bases from V and 4 bases from J; bases unmatched to any gene: 4. Germline CDR1 SGHRS, CDR2 YFSETQ. This CDR3 has 15 amino acids. CDR3 DNA sequence: TGCGCCAGCAGCTTGGATTCGGACAGGGGAGAGACCCAGTACTTC. It specifies CASSLDSDRGETQYF.

The J gene is TRBJ1-2, the V gene TRBV2, with 7 bases aligning to TRBD1. The germline V gene encodes CDR1 SNHLY and CDR2 FYNNEI. The CDR3 runs 13 residues. The ends lost 6 bases at V and 2 bases at J; junction bases unmatched: 3. The CDR3 DNA sequence: TGTGCCAGCAGGGGGGACAGCAACTATGGCTACACCTTC. Translation gives CASRGDSNYGYTF.

The gene calls are TRBV7-2 and TRBJ1-5; D is unclear. The CDR3 totals 13 residues. Trimming took 7 bases from V and 2 from J, leaving 9 bases between them. Germline V gene lookup returns CDR1 SGHTA and CDR2 FQGNSA. The chain's CDR3 is CASTGPRNQPQHF. DNA of the CDR3: TGTGCCAGCACCGGTCCCCGCAATCAGCCCCAGCATTTT.